This section outlines one TCR beta chain sequence together with its context. What it binds is not known. This sample was taken from a study of cytomegalovirus exposure and HLA in healthy donors. Overall study: An early data release held approximately 80 million unique TCRs from HLA-typed donors. General observations from the study: The study designated 150 or so TCR beta chains cytomegalovirus-associated. As was reported, the HLA-A and HLA-B alleles of most subjects were accurately predicted from TCR beta sequences. In an earlier analysis, about 87% or about 30%: the productive usage of most TCR beta V segments.

V lost 2 bases and J 2 bases, leaving 13 bases between the germline ends. This CDR3 is built from 16 residues. Germline assignment: CDR1 MNHNS and CDR2 SASEGT. The PCR used 60 Vbeta and 13 Jbeta primers. The data were produced by immunoSEQ multiplex PCR, yet TCRdb's version contains in-frame clones alone and is incomplete. The sample carries approximately 140,000 clones, 60% to 85% recorded once. The sample comprised PBMCs. The TCR comes from a male donor in good health and CMV-seropositive. The chain couples TRBV6-1 to TRBJ2-1, with D maybe TRBD2 (7 bases). The CDR3 nucleotides are TGTGCCAGCAGTGAAATCGGGGGGCCTACCTACAATGAGCAGTTCTTC. Its protein product is CASSEIGGPTYNEQFF.